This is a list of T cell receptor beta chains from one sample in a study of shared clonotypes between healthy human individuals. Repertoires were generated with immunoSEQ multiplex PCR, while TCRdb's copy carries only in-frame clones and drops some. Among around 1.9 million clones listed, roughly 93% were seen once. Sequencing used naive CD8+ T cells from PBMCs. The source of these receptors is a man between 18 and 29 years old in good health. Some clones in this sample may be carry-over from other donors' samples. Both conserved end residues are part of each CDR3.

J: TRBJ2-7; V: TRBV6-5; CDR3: CASSPLAGGSYEQYF
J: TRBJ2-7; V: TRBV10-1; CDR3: CASSDDSTYEQYF
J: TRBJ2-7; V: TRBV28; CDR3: CASSSTPGTSGLYEQYF
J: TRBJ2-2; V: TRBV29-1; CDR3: CSTRVRSTGELFF
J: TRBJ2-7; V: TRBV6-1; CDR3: CASSEEVRAYEQYF
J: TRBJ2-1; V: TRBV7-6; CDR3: CASSLVQREAYNEQFF
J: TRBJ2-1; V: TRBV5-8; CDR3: CASSPMRGSNEQFF
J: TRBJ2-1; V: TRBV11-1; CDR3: CASSLVSRGSYNEQFF
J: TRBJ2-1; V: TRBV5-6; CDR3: CASSLTAGGRSYNEQFF
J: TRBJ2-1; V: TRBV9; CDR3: CASSMTGRQNEQFF
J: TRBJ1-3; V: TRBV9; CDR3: CASSGPGPGPDTIYF
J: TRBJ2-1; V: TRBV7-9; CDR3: CASSSGLAEDNEQFF
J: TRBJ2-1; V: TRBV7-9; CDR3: CASSLAVTTYEQFF
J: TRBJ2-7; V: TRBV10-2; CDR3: CATCAGGFVDEQYF
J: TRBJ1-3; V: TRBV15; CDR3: CATSRDLDLHSGNTIYF
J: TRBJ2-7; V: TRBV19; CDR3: CASSATQGREQYF
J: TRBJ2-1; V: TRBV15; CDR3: CATSRTGREQFF
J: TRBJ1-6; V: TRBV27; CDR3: CASSLRQDLGSPLHF
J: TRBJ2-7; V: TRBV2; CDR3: CAIQGGGLRYEQYF
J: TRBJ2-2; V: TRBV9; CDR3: CASSVGGIPGELFF
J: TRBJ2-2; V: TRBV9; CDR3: CASSAHDRPQGGGELFF
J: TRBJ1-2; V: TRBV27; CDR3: CASGGGSNYGYTF
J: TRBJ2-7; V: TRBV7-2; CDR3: CASSPIPSGTLGYEQYF
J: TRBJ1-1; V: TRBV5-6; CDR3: CASSWRGRVTEAFF
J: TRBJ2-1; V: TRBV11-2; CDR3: CASSARDRVVNEQFF
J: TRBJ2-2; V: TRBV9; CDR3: CASSVALGTGELFF
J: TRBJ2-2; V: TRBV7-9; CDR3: CASSLPDRRPGELFF
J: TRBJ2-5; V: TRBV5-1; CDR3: CASSLVSAGLQETQYF
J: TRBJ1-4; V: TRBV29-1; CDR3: CSVGNRGLGEKLFF
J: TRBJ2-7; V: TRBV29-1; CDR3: CSVELDRGVYEQYF
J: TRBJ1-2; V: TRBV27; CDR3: CASSLSGQNGYTF
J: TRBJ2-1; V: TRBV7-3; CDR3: CASSPRQGLGYNEQFF